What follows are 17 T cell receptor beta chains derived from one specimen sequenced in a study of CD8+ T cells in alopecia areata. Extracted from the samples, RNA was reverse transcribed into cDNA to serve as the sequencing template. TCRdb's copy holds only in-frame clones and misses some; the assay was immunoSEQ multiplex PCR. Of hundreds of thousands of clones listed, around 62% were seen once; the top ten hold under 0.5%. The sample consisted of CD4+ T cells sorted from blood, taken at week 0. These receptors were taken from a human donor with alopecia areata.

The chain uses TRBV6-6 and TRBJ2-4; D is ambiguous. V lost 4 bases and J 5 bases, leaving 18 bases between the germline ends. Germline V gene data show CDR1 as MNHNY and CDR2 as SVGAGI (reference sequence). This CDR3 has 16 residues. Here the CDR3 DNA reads TGTGCCAGCAGTTCCCACTACGACCGGACGGAAAACATTCAGTACTTC. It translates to CASSSHYDRTENIQYF.

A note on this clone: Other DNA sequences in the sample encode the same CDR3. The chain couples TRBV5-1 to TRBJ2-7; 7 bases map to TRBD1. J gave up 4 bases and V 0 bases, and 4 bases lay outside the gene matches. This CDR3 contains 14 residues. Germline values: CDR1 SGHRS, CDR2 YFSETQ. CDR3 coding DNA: TGCGCCAGCAGCTTGGGACAGGGTTCGTACGAGCAGTACTTC. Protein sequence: CASSLGQGSYEQYF.

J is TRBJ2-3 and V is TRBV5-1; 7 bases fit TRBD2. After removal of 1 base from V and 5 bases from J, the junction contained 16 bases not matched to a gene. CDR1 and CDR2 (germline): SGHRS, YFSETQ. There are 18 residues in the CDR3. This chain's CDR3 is CASSLLIAATSPKDTQYF. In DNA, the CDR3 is TGCGCCAGCAGCTTGCTCATCGCCGCGACTAGCCCTAAAGATACGCAGTATTTT.

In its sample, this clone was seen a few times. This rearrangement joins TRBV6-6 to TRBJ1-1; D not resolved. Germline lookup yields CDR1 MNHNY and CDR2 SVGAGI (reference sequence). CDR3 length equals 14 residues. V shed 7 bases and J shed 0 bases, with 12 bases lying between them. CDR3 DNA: TGTGCCAGCAACCCAACACGGTTGAACACTGAAGCTTTCTTT. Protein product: CASNPTRLNTEAFF.

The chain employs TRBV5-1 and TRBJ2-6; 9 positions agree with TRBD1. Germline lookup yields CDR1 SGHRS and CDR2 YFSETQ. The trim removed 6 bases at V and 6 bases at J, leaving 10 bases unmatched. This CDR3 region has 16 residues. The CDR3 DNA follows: TGCGCCAGCAAAAAATCCACAGGGGGCGAGGCCAACGTCCTGACTTTC. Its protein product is CASKKSTGGEANVLTF. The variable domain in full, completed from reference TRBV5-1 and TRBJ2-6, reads KAGVTQTPRYLIKTRGQQVTLSCSPISGHRSVSWYQQTPGQGLQFLFEYFSETQRNKGNFPGRFSGRQFSNSRSEMNVSTLELGDSALYLCASKKSTGGEANVLTFGAGSRLTVL.

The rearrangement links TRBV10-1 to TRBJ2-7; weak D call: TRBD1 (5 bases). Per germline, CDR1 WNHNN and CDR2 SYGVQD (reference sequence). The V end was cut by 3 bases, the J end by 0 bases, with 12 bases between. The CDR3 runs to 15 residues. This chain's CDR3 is CASSEGAASSYEQYF. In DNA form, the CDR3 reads TGCGCCAGCAGTGAAGGGGCAGCCAGCTCCTACGAGCAGTACTTC.

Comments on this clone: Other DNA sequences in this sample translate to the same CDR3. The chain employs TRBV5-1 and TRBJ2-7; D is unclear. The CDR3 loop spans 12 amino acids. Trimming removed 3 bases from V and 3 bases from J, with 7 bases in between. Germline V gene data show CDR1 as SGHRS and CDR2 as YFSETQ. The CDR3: CASSSLGYEQYF. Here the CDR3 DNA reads TGCGCCAGCAGCTCACTTGGCTACGAGCAGTACTTC.

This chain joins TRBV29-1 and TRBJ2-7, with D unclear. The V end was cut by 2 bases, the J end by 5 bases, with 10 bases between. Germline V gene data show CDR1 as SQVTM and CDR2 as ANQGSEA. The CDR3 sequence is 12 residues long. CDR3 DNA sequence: TGCAGCGTTGAATTCCTGACCGACGAGCAGTACTTC. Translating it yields CSVEFLTDEQYF.

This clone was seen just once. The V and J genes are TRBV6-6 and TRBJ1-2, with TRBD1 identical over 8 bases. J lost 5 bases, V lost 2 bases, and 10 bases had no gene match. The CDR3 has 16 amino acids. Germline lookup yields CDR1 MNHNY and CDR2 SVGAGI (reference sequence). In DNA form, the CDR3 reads TGTGCCAGCAGTTACCGCGGACAGGGCCACGCTTATGGCTACACCTTC. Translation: CASSYRGQGHAYGYTF.

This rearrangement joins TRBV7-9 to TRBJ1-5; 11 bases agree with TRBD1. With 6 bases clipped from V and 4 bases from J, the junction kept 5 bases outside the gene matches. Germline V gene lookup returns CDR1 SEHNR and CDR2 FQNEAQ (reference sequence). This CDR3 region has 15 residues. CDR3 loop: CASREGTGGNQPQHF. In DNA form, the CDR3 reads TGTGCCAGCAGAGAAGGGACAGGGGGAAATCAGCCCCAGCATTTT.

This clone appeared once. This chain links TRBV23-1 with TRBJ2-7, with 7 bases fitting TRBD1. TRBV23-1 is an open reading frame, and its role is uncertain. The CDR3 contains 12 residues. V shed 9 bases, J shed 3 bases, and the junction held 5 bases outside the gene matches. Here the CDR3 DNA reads TGCGCCAGTCCCCCAGGGGGCTACGAGCAGTACTTC. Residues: CASPPGGYEQYF.

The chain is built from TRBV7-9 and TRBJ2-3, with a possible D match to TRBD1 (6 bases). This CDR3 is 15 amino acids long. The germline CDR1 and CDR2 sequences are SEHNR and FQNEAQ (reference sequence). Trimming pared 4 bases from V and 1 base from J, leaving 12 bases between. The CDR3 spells CASSSIWTGTDTQYF. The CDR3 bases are TGTGCCAGCAGCTCAATTTGGACAGGCACAGATACGCAGTATTTT.

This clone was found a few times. The chain's CDR3 is CASSIGDRYNEQFF. The CDR3 DNA reads as TGTGCCAGTAGTATTGGGGACCGTTACAATGAGCAGTTCTTC. The chain has TRBV19 and TRBJ2-1; either TRBD1 or TRBD2 may fit D (5 bases each). V was shortened by 3 bases and J by 4 bases, with 10 bases between the two germline ends. This CDR3 region has 14 residues. Germline CDR1 LNHDA, CDR2 SQIVND (reference sequence).

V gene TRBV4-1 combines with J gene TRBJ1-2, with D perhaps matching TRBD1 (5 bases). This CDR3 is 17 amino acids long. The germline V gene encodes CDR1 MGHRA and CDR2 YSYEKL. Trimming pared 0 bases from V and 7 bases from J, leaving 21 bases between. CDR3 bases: TGCGCCAGCAGCCAAGAAGCCTCACCGAGGGGAGGGAGTGGCTACACCTTC. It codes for CASSQEASPRGGSGYTF.

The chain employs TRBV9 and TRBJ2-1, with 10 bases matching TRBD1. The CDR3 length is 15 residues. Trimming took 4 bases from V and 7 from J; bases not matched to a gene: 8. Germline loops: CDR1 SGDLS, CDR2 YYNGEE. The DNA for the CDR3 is TGTGCCAGCAGCAACCGGGACAGGGGACAAAATGAGCAGTTCTTC. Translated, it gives CASSNRDRGQNEQFF.

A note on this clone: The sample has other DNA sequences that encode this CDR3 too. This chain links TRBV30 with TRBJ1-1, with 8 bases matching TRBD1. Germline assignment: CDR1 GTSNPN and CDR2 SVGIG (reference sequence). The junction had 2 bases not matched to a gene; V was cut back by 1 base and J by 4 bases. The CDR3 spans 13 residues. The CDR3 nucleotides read TGTGCCTGGAGTGGACAGGGGTTCACTGAAGCTTTCTTT. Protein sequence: CAWSGQGFTEAFF.

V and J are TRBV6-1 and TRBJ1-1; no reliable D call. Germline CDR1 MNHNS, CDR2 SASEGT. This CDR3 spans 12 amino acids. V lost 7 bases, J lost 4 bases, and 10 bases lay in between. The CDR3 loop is CASIQRGTEAFF. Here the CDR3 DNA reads TGTGCCAGCATCCAACGGGGCACTGAAGCTTTCTTT.